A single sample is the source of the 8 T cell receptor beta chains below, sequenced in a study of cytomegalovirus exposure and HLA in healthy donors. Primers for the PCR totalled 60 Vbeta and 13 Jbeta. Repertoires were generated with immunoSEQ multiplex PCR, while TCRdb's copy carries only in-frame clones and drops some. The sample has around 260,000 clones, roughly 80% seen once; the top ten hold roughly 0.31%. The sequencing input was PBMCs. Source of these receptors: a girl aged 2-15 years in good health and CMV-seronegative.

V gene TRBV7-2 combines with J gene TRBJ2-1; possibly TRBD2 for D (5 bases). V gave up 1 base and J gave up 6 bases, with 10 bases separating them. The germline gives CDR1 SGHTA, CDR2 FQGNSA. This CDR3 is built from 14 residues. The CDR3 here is CASSLGGSTNEQFF. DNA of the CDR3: TGTGCCAGCAGCTTAGGAGGGTCCACCAATGAGCAGTTCTTC.

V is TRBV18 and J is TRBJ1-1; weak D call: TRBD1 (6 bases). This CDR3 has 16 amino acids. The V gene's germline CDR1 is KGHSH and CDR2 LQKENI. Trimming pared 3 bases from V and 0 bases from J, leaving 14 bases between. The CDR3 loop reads CASSPTGRAMNTEAFF. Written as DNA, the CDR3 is TGTGCCAGCTCACCTACAGGGAGGGCAATGAACACTGAAGCTTTCTTT.

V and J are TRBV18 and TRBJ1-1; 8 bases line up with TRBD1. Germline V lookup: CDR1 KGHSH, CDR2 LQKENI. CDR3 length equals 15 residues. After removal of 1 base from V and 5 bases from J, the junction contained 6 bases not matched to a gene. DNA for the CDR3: TGTGCCAGCTCACCACAACCAGGACAGGGAACTGAAGCTTTCTTT. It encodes CASSPQPGQGTEAFF.

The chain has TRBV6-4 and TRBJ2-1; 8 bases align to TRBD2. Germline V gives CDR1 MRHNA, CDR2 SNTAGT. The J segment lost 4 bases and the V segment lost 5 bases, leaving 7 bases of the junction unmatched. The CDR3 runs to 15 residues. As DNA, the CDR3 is TGTGCCAGCAGTCTTACTAGCGGAACTTACAATGAGCAGTTCTTC. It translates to CASSLTSGTYNEQFF.

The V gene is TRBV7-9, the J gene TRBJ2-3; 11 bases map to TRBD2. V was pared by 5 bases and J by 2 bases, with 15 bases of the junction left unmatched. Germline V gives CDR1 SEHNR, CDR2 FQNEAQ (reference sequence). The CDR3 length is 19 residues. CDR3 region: CASSTELAGENLATDTQYF. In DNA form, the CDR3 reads TGTGCCAGCAGCACAGAACTAGCGGGAGAGAATTTGGCCACAGATACGCAGTATTTT.

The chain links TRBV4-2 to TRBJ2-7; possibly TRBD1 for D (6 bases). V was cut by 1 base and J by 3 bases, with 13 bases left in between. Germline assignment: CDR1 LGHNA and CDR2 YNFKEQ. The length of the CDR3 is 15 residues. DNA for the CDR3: TGTGCCAGCAGCCAAGTGTCAGGGGTTAACTACGAGCAGTACTTC. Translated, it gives CASSQVSGVNYEQYF.

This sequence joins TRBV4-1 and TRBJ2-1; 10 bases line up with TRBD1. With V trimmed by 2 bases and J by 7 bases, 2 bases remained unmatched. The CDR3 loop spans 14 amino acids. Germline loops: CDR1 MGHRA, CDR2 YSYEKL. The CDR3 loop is CASSQWTGGNEQFF. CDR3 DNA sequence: TGCGCCAGCAGCCAATGGACAGGGGGGAATGAGCAGTTCTTC.

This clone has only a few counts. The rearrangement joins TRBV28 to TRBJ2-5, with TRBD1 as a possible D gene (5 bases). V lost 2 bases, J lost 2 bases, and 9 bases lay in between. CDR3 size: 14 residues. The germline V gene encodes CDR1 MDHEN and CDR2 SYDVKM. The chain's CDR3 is CASSLRQQQETQYF. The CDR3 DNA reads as TGTGCCAGCAGTTTAAGACAGCAGCAAGAGACCCAGTACTTC.